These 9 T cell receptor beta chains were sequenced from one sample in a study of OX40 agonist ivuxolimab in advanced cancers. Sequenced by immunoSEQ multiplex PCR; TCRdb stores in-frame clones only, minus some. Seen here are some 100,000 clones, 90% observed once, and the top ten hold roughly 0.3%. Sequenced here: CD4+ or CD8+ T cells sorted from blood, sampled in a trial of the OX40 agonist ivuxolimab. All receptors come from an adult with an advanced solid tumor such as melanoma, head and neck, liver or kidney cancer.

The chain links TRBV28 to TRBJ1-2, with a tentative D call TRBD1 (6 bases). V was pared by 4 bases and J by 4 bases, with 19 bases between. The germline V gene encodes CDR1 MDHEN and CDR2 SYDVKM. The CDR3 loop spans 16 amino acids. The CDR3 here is CASSSPRDKGSYGYTF. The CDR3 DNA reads TGTGCCAGCAGTTCCCCCCGGGACAAGGGATCCTATGGCTACACCTTC.

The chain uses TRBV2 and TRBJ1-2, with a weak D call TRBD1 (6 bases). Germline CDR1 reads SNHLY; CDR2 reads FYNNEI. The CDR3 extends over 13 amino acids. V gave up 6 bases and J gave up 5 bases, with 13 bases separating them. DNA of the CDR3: TGTGCCAGCAGAGTGGACAGTATGTATGGCTACACCTTC. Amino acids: CASRVDSMYGYTF. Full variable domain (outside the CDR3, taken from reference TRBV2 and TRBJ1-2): EPEVTQTPSHQVTQMGQEVILRCVPISNHLYFYWYRQILGQKVEFLVSFYNNEISEKSEIFDDQFSVERPDGSNFTLKIRSTKLEDSAMYFCASRVDSMYGYTFGSGTRLTVV.

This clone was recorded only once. Here the CDR3 DNA reads TGTGCCAGCAGCTTTGGTGGGGGGGTCCTCACCGGTGAGCAGTTCTTC. Translated, it gives CASSFGGGVLTGEQFF. The rearrangement joins TRBV5-4 to TRBJ2-1; 7 positions agree with TRBD2. Germline V CDR1 and CDR2: SGHNT, YYREEE (reference sequence). The V gene end was trimmed by 2 bases and the J gene end by 9 bases; junction bases not matched to a gene: 14. The CDR3 loop spans 16 amino acids.

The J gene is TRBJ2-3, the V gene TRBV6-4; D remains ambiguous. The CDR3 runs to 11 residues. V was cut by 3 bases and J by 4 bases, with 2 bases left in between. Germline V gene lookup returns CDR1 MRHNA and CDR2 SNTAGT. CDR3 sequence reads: CASSEADTQYF. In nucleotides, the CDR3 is TGTGCCAGCAGTGAAGCAGATACGCAGTATTTT.

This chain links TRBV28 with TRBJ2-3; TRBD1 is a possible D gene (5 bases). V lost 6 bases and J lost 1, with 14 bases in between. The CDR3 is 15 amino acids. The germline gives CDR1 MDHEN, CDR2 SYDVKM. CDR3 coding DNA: TGTGCCAGCAGAGGCGCAGGGATTGGCACAGATACGCAGTATTTT. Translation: CASRGAGIGTDTQYF.

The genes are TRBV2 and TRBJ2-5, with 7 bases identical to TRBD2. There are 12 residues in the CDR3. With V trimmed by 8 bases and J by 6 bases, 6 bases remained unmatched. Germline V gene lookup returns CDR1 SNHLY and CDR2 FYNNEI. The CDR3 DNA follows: TGTGCCAGCGGGGGGGAGGTAAAGACCCAGTACTTC. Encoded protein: CASGGEVKTQYF.

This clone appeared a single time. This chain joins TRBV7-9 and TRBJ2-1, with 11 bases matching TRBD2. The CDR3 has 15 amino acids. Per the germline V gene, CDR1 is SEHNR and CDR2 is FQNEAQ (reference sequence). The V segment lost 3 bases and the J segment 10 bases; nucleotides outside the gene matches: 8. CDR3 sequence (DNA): TGTGCCAGCAGCTTTGCCGGTAGCGGGAGGGGGGAGCAGTTCTTC. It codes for CASSFAGSGRGEQFF.

In DNA form, the CDR3 reads TGTGCCAGCAGCTTAAATTTCGGAGAGACCCAGTACTTC. This translates into CASSLNFGETQYF. This rearrangement joins TRBV7-2 to TRBJ2-5; D is uncertain. V lost 2 bases and J lost 4, with 8 bases in between. The CDR3 consists of 13 residues. Germline V gives CDR1 SGHTA, CDR2 FQGNSA.

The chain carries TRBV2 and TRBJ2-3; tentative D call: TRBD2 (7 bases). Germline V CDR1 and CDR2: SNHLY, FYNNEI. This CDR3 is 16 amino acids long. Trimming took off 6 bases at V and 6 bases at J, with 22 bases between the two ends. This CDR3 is CASRGGVGALVDTQYF. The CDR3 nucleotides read TGTGCCAGCAGGGGAGGGGTGGGGGCACTAGTGGATACGCAGTATTTT.